One sample yielded the 18 T cell receptor beta chains listed below, sequenced in a study of beta chain features in type 1 diabetes listed by TCRdb under 2018. Libraries were made using the immunoSEQ multiplex PCR assay. The High Capacity cDNA Reverse Transcription Kit was used to reverse transcribe all of the isolated RNA, meaning that expressed TCRB transcripts were what got sequenced. Sourced from immuneACCESS, this table was stored by TCRdb with only in-frame sequences that have V and J called. A share of the clones is absent; for the studies checked, an unresolved V gene accounts for under half, and the remainder has no known explanation. The table for this sample lists around 320,000 clones; approximately 15% of them were counted only once. The biggest ten clones account for approximately 7% of the sample. Sequences were obtained from central memory CD4+ T cells from blood. Source of these receptors: a man under 40 in good health.

This chain connects TRBV5-6 to TRBJ1-1, with D possibly TRBD1 on 6 matching bases. V lost 4 bases and J 0 bases, leaving 16 bases between the germline ends. The germline V gene encodes CDR1 SGHDT and CDR2 YYEEEE. The CDR3 extends over 16 amino acids. In nucleotides, the CDR3 is TGTGCCAGCAGCACACCGCGGACAGCAATGAACACTGAAGCTTTCTTT. It translates to CASSTPRTAMNTEAFF.

In the case of this clone: One junction end disagrees with the germline gene, perhaps due to a read error. Other nucleotide sequences from this sample produce the same CDR3. The V call is TRBV7-9, the J call TRBJ2-1; D possibly uses TRBD1 or TRBD2 (5 bases each). From germline, CDR1 is SEHNR and CDR2 FQNEAQ (reference sequence). The CDR3 loop spans 16 amino acids. The CDR3 DNA sequence: TGCGCCAGCAGCCCAAAACTTGGGGACGGAAACAATGAGCAGTTCTTC. Translation gives CASSPKLGDGNNEQFF. The full variable domain, with the rest looked up from reference TRBV7-9 and TRBJ2-1, is DTGVSQNPRHKITKRGQNVTFRCDPISEHNRLYWYRQTLGQGPEFLTYFQNEAQLEKSRLLSDRFSAERPKGSFSTLEIQRTEQGDSAMYLCASSPKLGDGNNEQFFGPGTRLTVL.

A few counts support this clone. This same CDR3 is encoded by further DNA sequences in the sample. V usage is TRBV7-2 and J usage is TRBJ2-7; D is unclear. Between the trimmed V and J ends, which lost 2 bases and 0 bases, there was a span of 5 bases. CDR1 and CDR2 from the germline V gene are SGHTA and FQGNSA. The CDR3 spans 13 residues. CDR3 region: CASSLKGSYEQYF. In DNA, the CDR3 is TGTGCCAGCAGCTTAAAGGGCTCCTACGAGCAGTACTTC.

This clone was found a few times. This sequence joins TRBV9 and TRBJ1-2; TRBD1 aligns across 9 bases. Germline V lookup: CDR1 SGDLS, CDR2 YYNGEE. The CDR3 length is 13 residues. The V segment lost 7 bases and the J segment 2 bases; nucleotides outside the gene matches: 3. The CDR3 here is CASATGGNYGYTF. CDR3 nucleotide sequence: TGTGCCAGCGCCACAGGGGGCAACTATGGCTACACCTTC.

The sample holds a few counts of this clone. The chain uses TRBV10-2 and TRBJ1-4, with a tentative D call TRBD1 (5 bases). The CDR3 loop spans 15 amino acids. V lost 2 bases, J lost 1 base, and 8 bases lay in between. Per germline, CDR1 WSHSY and CDR2 SAAADI. The CDR3 DNA reads TGCGCCAGCAGTGAGCAAGGACAAACTAATGAAAAACTGTTTTTT. It is translated as CASSEQGQTNEKLFF.

The chain combines TRBV2 with TRBJ2-5; no clear D gene. In germline, CDR1 is SNHLY, CDR2 FYNNEI. The CDR3 length is 13 residues. V shed 3 bases and J shed 4 bases, with 9 bases lying between them. CDR3 loop: CASSEVRGETQYF. CDR3 DNA sequence: TGTGCCAGCAGTGAGGTGAGAGGAGAGACCCAGTACTTC.

This clone was seen a handful of times. The chain employs TRBV6-5 and TRBJ2-7, with 9 positions matching TRBD1. This CDR3 has 14 amino acids. Germline CDR1 is MNHEY and CDR2 is SVGAGI. V was pared by 7 bases and J by 1 base, with 5 bases of the junction left unmatched. CDR3 sequence reads: CASKGQGRSYEQYF. In DNA form, the CDR3 reads TGTGCCAGCAAAGGACAGGGGCGATCCTACGAGCAGTACTTC.

V usage is TRBV5-6 and J usage is TRBJ2-7; D call uncertain. This CDR3 has 17 residues. V dropped 1 base and J dropped 1 base, with 18 bases sitting between them. Germline V gene sequence: CDR1 SGHDT, CDR2 YYEEEE. CDR3 in amino acids: CASSLSEVRLISYEQYF. The CDR3, as DNA: TGTGCCAGCAGCTTGAGTGAAGTCCGATTAATTTCCTACGAGCAGTACTTC.

This chain links TRBV11-3 with TRBJ1-5, with TRBD1 matching over 8 bases. The CDR3 is made up of 14 amino acids. Trimming took 5 bases from V and 4 from J; bases not matched to a gene: 4. Per germline, CDR1 SGHNT and CDR2 YENEEA. The CDR3 bases are TGTGCCAGCAGCCGGACAGGGTCAAATCAGCCCCAGCATTTT. It encodes CASSRTGSNQPQHF.

The rearrangement joins TRBV6-8 to TRBJ2-7; no definite D call. The length of the CDR3 is 18 residues. The germline V gene has CDR1 MNHGY and CDR2 SAAAGT. V was clipped by 0 bases and J by 4 bases, with 22 bases between them. CDR3 residues: CASSYSKIIKRTTYEQYV. CDR3 nucleotide sequence: TGTGCCAGCAGTTACTCCAAAATCATCAAAAGGACGACTTACGAGCAGTACGTC.

This clone appeared many times. This chain links TRBV9 with TRBJ2-3, with TRBD2 identical over 12 bases. The J segment lost 9 bases and the V segment lost 4 bases, leaving 12 bases of the junction unmatched. CDR3 size: 16 residues. The germline V gene encodes CDR1 SGDLS and CDR2 YYNGEE. CDR3 loop: CASSPPGTSGSLTQYF. CDR3 bases: TGTGCCAGCAGCCCCCCCGGGACTAGCGGGTCCCTAACGCAGTATTTT.

This clone has only a few counts. The rearrangement links TRBV4-1 to TRBJ1-2; the D is unclear. Trimming pared 1 base from V and 5 bases from J, leaving 5 bases between. Looked up from germline, CDR1 is MGHRA and CDR2 is YSYEKL. This CDR3 has 12 residues. The CDR3 reads CASSQGTYGYTF. CDR3 DNA: TGCGCCAGCAGCCAAGGGACTTATGGCTACACCTTC.

The V gene is TRBV7-7, the J gene TRBJ2-3; possibly TRBD1 for D (5 bases). Germline V gene data show CDR1 as SSHAT and CDR2 as FNYEAQ (reference sequence). V was clipped by 1 base and J by 10 bases, with 12 bases between them. This CDR3 contains 13 residues. CDR3 region: CASSLEGKAAQYF. As DNA, the CDR3 is TGTGCCAGCAGCTTAGAGGGGAAGGCCGCGCAGTATTTT.

This clone was picked up a small number of times. The genes are TRBV4-3 and TRBJ2-3; D possibly corresponds to TRBD1 (6 bases). The CDR3 covers 16 residues. Deletions cut 4 bases from V and 4 bases from J, with 18 bases between. Germline CDR1 and CDR2: LGHNA and YSLEER. The CDR3, as DNA: TGCGCCAGCAGCCGCGATGTGGGTCAGGGGCCAGATACGCAGTATTTT. Protein sequence: CASSRDVGQGPDTQYF.

This clone was found a few times. J is TRBJ2-5 and V is TRBV7-6; possibly TRBD2 for D (6 bases). The CDR3 runs to 13 residues. Per germline, CDR1 SGHVS and CDR2 FNYEAQ. Trimming left V 2 bases short and J 5 bases short, with 9 bases between. Here the CDR3 reads CASSLWSGETQYF. CDR3 coding DNA: TGTGCCAGCAGCTTATGGAGCGGGGAGACCCAGTACTTC.

This clone was observed many times. The chain uses TRBV19 and TRBJ2-1, with TRBD2 matching over 8 bases. The CDR3 length is 14 residues. J was trimmed by 5 bases and V by 7 bases; bases with no gene match: 7. Germline-derived CDR1 and CDR2 are LNHDA and SQIVND (reference sequence). The CDR3 loop is CASKLAVLDNEQFF. CDR3 in DNA: TGTGCCAGTAAACTAGCGGTCTTAGACAATGAGCAGTTCTTC.

J is TRBJ2-3 and V is TRBV29-1; 13 bases map to TRBD2. Per germline, CDR1 SQVTM and CDR2 ANQGSEA. The CDR3 is made up of 14 amino acids. V was clipped by 7 bases and J by 4 bases; unmatched bases: 5. CDR3 residues: CSDRTSGGADTQYF. In DNA, the CDR3 is TGCAGCGATAGAACTAGCGGGGGGGCAGATACGCAGTATTTT.

This clone was observed many times. The chain employs TRBV7-2 and TRBJ2-4; TRBD2 aligns across 10 bases. The V gene end was trimmed by 5 bases and the J gene end by 0 bases; junction bases not matched to a gene: 7. The CDR3 is made up of 17 amino acids. The germline gives CDR1 SGHTA, CDR2 FQGNSA. This CDR3 is CASSLRTSGIAKNIQYF. As DNA, the CDR3 is TGTGCCAGCAGCCTTCGGACTAGCGGTATAGCCAAAAACATTCAGTACTTC.